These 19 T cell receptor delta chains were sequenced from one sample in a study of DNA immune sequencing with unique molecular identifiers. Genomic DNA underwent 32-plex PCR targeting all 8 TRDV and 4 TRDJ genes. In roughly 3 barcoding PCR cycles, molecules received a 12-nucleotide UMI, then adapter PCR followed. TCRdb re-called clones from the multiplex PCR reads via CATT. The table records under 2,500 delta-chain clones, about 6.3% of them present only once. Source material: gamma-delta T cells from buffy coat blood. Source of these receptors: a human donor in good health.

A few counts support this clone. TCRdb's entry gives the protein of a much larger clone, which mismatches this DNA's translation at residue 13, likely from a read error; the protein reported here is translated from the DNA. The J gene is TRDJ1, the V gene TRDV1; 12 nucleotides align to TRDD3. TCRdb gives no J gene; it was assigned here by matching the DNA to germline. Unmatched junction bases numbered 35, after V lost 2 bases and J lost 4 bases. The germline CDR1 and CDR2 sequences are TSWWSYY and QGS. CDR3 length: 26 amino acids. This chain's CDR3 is CALGESAPYHPPLWGIRGIPLDKLIF. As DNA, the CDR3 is TGTGCTCTTGGGGAATCGGCCCCCTACCACCCCCCTCTCTGGGGGATACGCGGCATACCTCTCGATAAACTCATCTTT.

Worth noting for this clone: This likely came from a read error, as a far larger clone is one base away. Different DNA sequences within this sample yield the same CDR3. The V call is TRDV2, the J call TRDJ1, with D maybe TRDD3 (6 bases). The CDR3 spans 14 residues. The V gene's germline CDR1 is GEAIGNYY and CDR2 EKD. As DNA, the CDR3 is TGTGCCTGTGACACCCTACTGGGAGGCGATAAACTCATTTTT. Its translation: CACDTLLGGDKLIF.

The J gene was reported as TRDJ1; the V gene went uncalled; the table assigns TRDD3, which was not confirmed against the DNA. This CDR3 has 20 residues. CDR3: CACETPPWRGYAAEPDKLIF. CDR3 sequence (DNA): TGTGCCTGTGAGACACCCCCGTGGAGGGGATACGCGGCAGAACCCGATAAACTCATCTTT.

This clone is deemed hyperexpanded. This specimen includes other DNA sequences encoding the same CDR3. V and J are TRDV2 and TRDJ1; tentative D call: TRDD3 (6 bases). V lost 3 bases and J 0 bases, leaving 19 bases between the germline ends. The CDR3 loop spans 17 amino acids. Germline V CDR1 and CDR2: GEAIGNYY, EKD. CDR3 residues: CACDPIGDPQNTDKLIF. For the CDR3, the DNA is TGTGCCTGTGACCCGATCGGGGATCCTCAGAACACCGATAAACTCATCTTT.

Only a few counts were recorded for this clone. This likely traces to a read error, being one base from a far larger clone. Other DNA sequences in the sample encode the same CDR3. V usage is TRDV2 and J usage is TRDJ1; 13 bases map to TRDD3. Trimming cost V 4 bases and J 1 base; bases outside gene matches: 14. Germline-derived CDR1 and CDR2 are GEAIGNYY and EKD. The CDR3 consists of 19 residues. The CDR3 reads CACDTLLGDTLEATDKLIF. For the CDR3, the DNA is TGTGCCTGTGATACTCTACTGGGGGATACGCTGGAAGCCACCGATAAACTCATCTTT.

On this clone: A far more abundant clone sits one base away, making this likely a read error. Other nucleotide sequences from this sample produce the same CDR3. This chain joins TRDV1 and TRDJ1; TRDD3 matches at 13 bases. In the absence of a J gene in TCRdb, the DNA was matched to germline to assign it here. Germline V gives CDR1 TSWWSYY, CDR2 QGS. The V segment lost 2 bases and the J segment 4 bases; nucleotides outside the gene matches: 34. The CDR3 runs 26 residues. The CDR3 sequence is CALGESAPYHPPHWGIRGIPLDKLIF. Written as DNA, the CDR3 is TGTGCTCTTGGGGAATCGGCCCCCTACCACCCCCCTCACTGGGGGATACGCGGCATTCCTCTCGATAAACTCATCTTT.

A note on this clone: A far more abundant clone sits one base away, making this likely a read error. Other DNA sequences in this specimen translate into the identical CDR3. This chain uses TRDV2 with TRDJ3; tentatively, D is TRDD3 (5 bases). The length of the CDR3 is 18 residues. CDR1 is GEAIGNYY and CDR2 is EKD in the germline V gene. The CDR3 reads CACVYLGTGSWDTRQMFF. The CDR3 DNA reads TGTGCCTGTGTCTATCTGGGAACCGGCTCCTGGGACACCCGGCAGATGTTTTTC.

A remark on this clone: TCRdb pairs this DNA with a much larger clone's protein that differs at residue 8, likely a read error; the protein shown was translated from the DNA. This chain's CDR3 is CACDTLDQGDTLTAQLFF. CDR3 in DNA: TGTGCCTGTGACACCCTGGATCAGGGGGATACTTTGACAGCACAACTCTTCTTT. The rearrangement uses TRDV2 and TRDJ2; 8 nucleotides match TRDD3. Germline assignment: CDR1 GEAIGNYY and CDR2 EKD. The trim removed 0 bases at V and 0 bases at J, leaving 8 bases unmatched. The CDR3 spans 18 residues.

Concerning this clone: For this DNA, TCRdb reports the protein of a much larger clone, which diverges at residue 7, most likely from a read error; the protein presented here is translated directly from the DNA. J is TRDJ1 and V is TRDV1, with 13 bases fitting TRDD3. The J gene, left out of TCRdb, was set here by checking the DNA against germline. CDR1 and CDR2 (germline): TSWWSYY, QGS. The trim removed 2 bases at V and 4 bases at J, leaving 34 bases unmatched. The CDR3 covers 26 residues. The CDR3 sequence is CALGESPPYHPPHWGIRGIPLDKLIF. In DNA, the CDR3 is TGTGCTCTTGGGGAATCGCCCCCCTACCACCCCCCTCACTGGGGGATACGCGGCATACCTCTCGATAAACTCATCTTT.

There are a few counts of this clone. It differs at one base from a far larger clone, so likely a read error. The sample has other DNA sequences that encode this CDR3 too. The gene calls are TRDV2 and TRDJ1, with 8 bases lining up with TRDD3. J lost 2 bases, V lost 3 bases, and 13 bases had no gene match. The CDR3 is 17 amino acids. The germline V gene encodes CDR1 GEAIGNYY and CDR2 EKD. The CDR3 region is CACDPLTGGRRTDKLIF. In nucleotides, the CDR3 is TGTGCCTGTGACCCCCTTACTGGGGGCCGTCGAACCGATAAACTCATCTTT.

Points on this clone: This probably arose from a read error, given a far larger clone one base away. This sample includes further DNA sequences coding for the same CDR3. The chain's CDR3 is CALGESAPYHPPHWGIRGIPLDKLIF. The CDR3 coding sequence is TGTGCTCTTGGGGAATCGGCCCCCTACCACCCTCCTCACTGGGGGATACGCGGCATACCTCTCGATAAACTCATCTTT. The chain joins TRDV1 to TRDJ1; TRDD3 agrees at 13 bases. No J gene was available from TCRdb, and it was assigned here by a germline match of the DNA. Germline V lookup: CDR1 TSWWSYY, CDR2 QGS. V dropped 2 bases and J dropped 4; count of bases not matched to a gene: 34. The CDR3 runs to 26 residues.

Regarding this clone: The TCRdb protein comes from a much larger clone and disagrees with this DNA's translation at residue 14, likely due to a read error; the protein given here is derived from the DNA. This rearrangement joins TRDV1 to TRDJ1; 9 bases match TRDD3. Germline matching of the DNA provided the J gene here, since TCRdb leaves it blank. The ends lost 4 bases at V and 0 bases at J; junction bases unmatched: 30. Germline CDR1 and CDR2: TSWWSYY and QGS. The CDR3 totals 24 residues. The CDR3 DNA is TGTGCTCTTGGGGTGTCCCCCCTTGGCCCTGGGGATACGATTACCCCTCCGTACACCGATAAACTCATCTTT. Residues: CALGVSPLGPGDTITPPYTDKLIF.

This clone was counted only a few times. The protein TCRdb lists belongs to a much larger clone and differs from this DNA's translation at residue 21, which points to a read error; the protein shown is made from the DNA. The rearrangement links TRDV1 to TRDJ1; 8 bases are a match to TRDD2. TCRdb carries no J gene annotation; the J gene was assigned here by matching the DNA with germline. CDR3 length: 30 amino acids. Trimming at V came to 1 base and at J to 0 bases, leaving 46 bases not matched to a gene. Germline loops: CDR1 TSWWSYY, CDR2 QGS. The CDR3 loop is CALGEQGPSPSYPWKGYWGFKPTYTDKLIF. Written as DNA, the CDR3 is TGTGCTCTTGGGGAACAAGGGCCCTCGCCTTCCTATCCGTGGAAGGGCTATTGGGGGTTCAAGCCCACATACACCGATAAACTCATCTTT.

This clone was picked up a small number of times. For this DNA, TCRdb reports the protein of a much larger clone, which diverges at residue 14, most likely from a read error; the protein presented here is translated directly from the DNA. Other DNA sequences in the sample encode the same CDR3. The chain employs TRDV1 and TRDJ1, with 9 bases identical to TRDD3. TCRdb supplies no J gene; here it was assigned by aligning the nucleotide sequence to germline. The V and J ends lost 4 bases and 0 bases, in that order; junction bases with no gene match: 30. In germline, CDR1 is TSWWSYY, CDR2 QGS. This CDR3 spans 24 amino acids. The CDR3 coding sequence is TGTGCTCTTGGGGTGTCCCCCCTTGGCCCTGGGGATACGCGTACCCCTCCGTACACCGATAAACTCATCTTT. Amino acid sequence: CALGVSPLGPGDTRTPPYTDKLIF.

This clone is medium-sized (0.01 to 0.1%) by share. The CDR3 DNA reads as TGTGCCTTTGTTCACCGGGCCGATAAACTCATCTTT. Its protein is CAFVHRADKLIF. The chain uses TRDV3 and TRDJ1; D ambiguous. Germline V gene data show CDR1 as TVYSNPD and CDR2 as GDNSRS (reference sequence). V lost 2 bases and J lost 3, with 10 bases in between. The CDR3 extends over 12 amino acids.

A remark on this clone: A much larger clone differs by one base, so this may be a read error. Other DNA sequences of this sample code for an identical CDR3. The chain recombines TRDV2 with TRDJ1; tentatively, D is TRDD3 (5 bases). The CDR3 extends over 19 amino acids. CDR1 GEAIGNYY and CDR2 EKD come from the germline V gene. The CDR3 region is CACDSVQRRGIPYTDKLIF. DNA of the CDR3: TGTGCCTGTGACTCCGTACAGAGGAGGGGAATCCCGTACACTGATAAACTCATCTTT.

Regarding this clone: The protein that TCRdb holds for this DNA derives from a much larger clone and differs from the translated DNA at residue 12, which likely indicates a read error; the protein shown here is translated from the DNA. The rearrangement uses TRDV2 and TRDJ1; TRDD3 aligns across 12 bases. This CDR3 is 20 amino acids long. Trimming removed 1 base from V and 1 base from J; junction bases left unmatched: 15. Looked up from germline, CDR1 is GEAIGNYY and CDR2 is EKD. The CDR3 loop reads CACDTLGWGIRRSSTDKLIF. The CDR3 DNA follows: TGTGCCTGTGACACGCTTGGCTGGGGGATACGGCGATCAAGCACCGATAAACTCATCTTT.

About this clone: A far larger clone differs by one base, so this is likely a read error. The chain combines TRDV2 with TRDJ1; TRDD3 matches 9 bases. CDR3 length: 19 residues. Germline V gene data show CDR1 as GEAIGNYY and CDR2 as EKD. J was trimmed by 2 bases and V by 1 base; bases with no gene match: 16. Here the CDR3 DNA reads TGTGCCTGTGACACTGTTCTTCGTGCTGGGGGATCCCCTACCGATAAACTCATCTTT. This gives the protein CACDTVLRAGGSPTDKLIF.

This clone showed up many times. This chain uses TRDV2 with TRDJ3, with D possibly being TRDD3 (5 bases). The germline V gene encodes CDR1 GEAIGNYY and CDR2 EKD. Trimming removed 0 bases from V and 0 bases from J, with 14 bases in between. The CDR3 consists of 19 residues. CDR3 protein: CACDTAGGLSSWDTRQMFF. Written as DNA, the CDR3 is TGTGCCTGTGACACCGCCGGGGGCTTGAGCTCCTGGGACACCCGACAGATGTTTTTC.